The 10 T cell receptor beta chains below were found in one sample sequenced in a study of quantifying T cell responses using KT2 cells. Study overall: Reverse transcription used primers in the TCR alpha and beta constant regions.

A single-stranded UMI oligo with SP2 sequence was ligated to cDNA 3' ends. An equimolar mix of RC1.1 and RC1.2 primed the beta chain across TRBC1 and TRBC2. TCRdb ran MiXCR on the UMI-ligation and nested PCR reads and lists one entry per CDR3 protein. The data contain 50,000 to 70,000 distinct CDR3 sequences, 9% to 15% of them singletons. The sequenced material came from PBMCs spiked with cells of the T cell clone KT2. The source of these receptors is a human donor.

This clonotype was recorded many times. V usage is TRBV4-2 and J usage is TRBJ1-2; D not resolved. This CDR3 has 13 amino acids. CDR1 and CDR2 (germline): LGHNA, YNFKEQ. V dropped 0 bases and J dropped 3 bases, with 5 bases sitting between them. Here the CDR3 reads CASSQEIYYGYTF. CDR3 DNA: TGTGCCAGCAGCCAAGAGATCTACTATGGCTACACCTTC.

The table lists this clonotype with many counts. DNA for the CDR3: TGTGCCAGCAGTTACGGGACTAGCTCCTACGAGCAGTACTTC. Translating gives CASSYGTSSYEQYF. The chain recombines TRBV6-2 or TRBV6-3 with TRBJ2-7, with 8 nucleotides matching TRBD2. The trim removed 2 bases at V and 0 bases at J, leaving 0 bases unmatched. The CDR3 is 14 amino acids. Germline assignment: CDR1 MNHEY and CDR2 SVGEGT.

The chain has TRBV29-1 and TRBJ2-1; D unresolved. The V gene lost 4 bases and the J gene lost 0 bases, with 7 bases spanning the gap. This CDR3 is 13 amino acids long. CDR1 and CDR2 from the germline V gene are SQVTM and ANQGSEA. The CDR3 DNA follows: TGCAGCGTTGCGGCGAGCTCCTACAATGAGCAGTTCTTC. It translates to CSVAASSYNEQFF.

This clonotype has just a few counts. The chain links TRBV6-1 to TRBJ1-5, with 10 bases lining up with TRBD1. From germline, CDR1 is MNHNS and CDR2 SASEGT. The V and J ends lost 5 bases and 1 base, in that order; junction bases with no gene match: 5. The CDR3 is made up of 16 amino acids. This CDR3 reads CASSPRGQGSNQPQHF. CDR3 bases: TGTGCCAGCAGTCCGAGGGGACAGGGGAGCAATCAGCCCCAGCATTTT.

This clonotype was seen more than once but under ten times. The V gene is TRBV2, the J gene TRBJ2-3, with no clear D. V lost 8 bases and J 0 bases, leaving 15 bases between the germline ends. The CDR3 consists of 15 residues. Looked up from germline, CDR1 is SNHLY and CDR2 is FYNNEI. CDR3 coding DNA: TGTGCCAGCCAGACCACTGTTTCTAGCACAGATACGCAGTATTTT. This encodes CASQTTVSSTDTQYF.

This rearrangement joins TRBV2 to TRBJ1-5; 11 bases are shared with TRBD1. Germline V lookup: CDR1 SNHLY, CDR2 FYNNEI. J gave up 4 bases and V 6 bases, and 2 bases lay outside the gene matches. CDR3 length equals 14 residues. Written as DNA, the CDR3 is TGTGCCAGCAGCCGGGACAGGGGGAATCAGCCCCAGCATTTT. Amino acids: CASSRDRGNQPQHF.

In this sample, this clonotype turned up many times. V is TRBV4-3 and J is TRBJ2-1; 9 bases are a match to TRBD2. Looked up from germline, CDR1 is LGHNA and CDR2 is YSLEER. J lost 5 bases, V lost 1 base, and 15 bases had no gene match. The CDR3 runs 19 residues. The CDR3: CASSQVLIAGAGGNNEQFF. The DNA for the CDR3 is TGCGCCAGCAGCCAAGTCTTGATAGCGGGAGCGGGAGGTAACAATGAGCAGTTCTTC.

This clonotype was seen at least ten times. The chain links TRBV29-1 to TRBJ1-3, with 8 bases aligning to TRBD1. V lost 6 bases, J lost 0 bases, and 4 bases stayed unmatched. The CDR3 contains 14 residues. Per germline, CDR1 SQVTM and CDR2 ANQGSEA. CDR3: CSVRTGGSGNTIYF. CDR3 in DNA: TGCAGCGTACGTACAGGGGGCTCTGGAAACACCATATATTTT.

The chain combines TRBV7-2 with TRBJ2-5; D gene uncertain. This CDR3 has 14 amino acids. From germline, CDR1 is SGHTA and CDR2 FQGNSA. V was cut by 2 bases and J by 2 bases, with 9 bases left in between. The CDR3 DNA sequence: TGTGCCAGCAGCTTATGGGCGCAGCAAGAGACCCAGTACTTC. The encoded protein is CASSLWAQQETQYF.

This clonotype was seen repeatedly, ten times or more. The rearrangement joins TRBV4-1 to TRBJ2-6, with a weak D call TRBD2 (6 bases). The CDR3 consists of 17 residues. Looked up from germline, CDR1 is MGHRA and CDR2 is YSYEKL. Trimming took 0 bases from V and 2 from J, leaving 11 bases between them. CDR3 nucleotides: TGCGCCAGCAGCCAAGAGGTACGGAGGGCTGGGGCCAACGTCCTGACTTTC. Protein product: CASSQEVRRAGANVLTF.